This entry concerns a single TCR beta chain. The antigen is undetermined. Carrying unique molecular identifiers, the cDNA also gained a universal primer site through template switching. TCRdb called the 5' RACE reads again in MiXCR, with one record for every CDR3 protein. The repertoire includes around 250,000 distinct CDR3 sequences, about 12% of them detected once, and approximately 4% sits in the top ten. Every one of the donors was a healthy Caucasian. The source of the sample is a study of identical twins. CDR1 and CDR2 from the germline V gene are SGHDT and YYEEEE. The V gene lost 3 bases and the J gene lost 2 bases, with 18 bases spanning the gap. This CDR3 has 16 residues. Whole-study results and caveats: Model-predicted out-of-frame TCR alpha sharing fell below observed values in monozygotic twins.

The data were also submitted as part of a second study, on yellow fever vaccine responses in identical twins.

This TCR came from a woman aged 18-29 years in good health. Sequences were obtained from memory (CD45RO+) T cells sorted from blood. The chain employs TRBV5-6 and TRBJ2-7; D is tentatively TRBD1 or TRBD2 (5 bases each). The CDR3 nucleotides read TGTGCCAGCAGCTCTCGGCTAGGCAGGGAGCCCTACGAGCAGTACTTC. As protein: CASSSRLGREPYEQYF.